The following is a TCR beta chain sequence with its context. Germline V gene data show CDR1 as LNHDA and CDR2 as SQIVND (reference sequence). V lost 3 bases and J lost 4, with 10 bases in between. The CDR3 length is 14 residues. Original handling: Reference gene primer amplification in the assay estimated nucleated cell counts. Generated by immunoSEQ multiplex PCR, the TCRdb table keeps only in-frame clones and is missing some. The V and J calls and clone size are taken from that table; D and trimming were inferred from the DNA. Seen here are about 130,000 clones, over 70% observed once, and the top ten hold over 15%. This sample was included in a study of blood T cell repertoires in COVID-19. As for the study in general: Researchers got acute and convalescent COVID-19 samples from the United States, Italy and Spain. Sample material is recorded as cDNA or gDNA derived from T cells, B-cell-depleted T cells, or PBMCs.

The sequencing sample was made of peripheral blood. The origin of this receptor is an elderly man with acute or convalescent COVID-19. The rearrangement joins TRBV19 to TRBJ1-3, with D perhaps matching TRBD1 (6 bases). The CDR3 region has the DNA TGTGCCAGTAGTATTACAGGGAGAGGAAACACCATATATTTT. Encoded protein: CASSITGRGNTIYF.